This T cell receptor beta chain derives from a study of CD8 T cells in Susac syndrome. In this sample, this clonotype turned up once. The authors carried out high-throughput sequencing of TCR beta. They applied it to CD8+ and CD4+ T cells obtained from blood. Negative isolation yielded the CD8+ and CD4+ T cells, while FACS enriched the TEMRA cells. The trim removed 5 bases at V and 9 bases at J, leaving 9 bases unmatched. Per the germline V gene, CDR1 is SGHVS and CDR2 is FNYEAQ. This CDR3 contains 13 residues. When the RNA was reverse transcribed, random hexamers were used with an input of roughly 0.5 to 1 ug. The TCR beta CDR3 was amplified by immunoSEQ multiplex PCR across 54 Vbeta, 13 Jbeta. TCRdb independently ran MiXCR on the immunoSEQ multiplex PCR reads; one entry per CDR3 protein. Among around 150,000 distinct CDR3 sequences listed, around 94% were seen once.

V usage is TRBV7-6 and J usage is TRBJ1-2, with TRBD1 matching over 7 bases. The TCR originated in a human donor in good health. Sequencing was done on a sample of CD4+ T cells from PBMCs. In nucleotides, the CDR3 is TGTGCCAGCAGCCCCGACTTACAGGGGAGCTACACCTTC. This gives the protein CASSPDLQGSYTF.